Each of the 28 T cell receptor beta chains below was sequenced from the same sample in a study of blood T cell repertoires in COVID-19. Sequencing used immunoSEQ multiplex PCR; TCRdb keeps in-frame clones, though not all of them. The sample records roughly 100,000 clones, around 90% being singletons. Sequencing used peripheral blood. The receptor source for this set is a man between 18 and 35 years old with acute or convalescent COVID-19.

This clone was seen just once. This sequence joins TRBV18 and TRBJ2-5, with TRBD2 matching 8 bases. CDR1 and CDR2 from the germline V gene are KGHSH and LQKENI. The trim removed 3 bases at V and 1 base at J, leaving 4 bases unmatched. The CDR3 runs 15 residues. The CDR3 DNA follows: TGTGCCAGCTCACCTCTTAGCGGGACCCAAGAGACCCAGTACTTC. Translating it yields CASSPLSGTQETQYF.

The J gene is TRBJ2-3, the V gene TRBV9; possibly TRBD2 for D (7 bases). V was clipped by 0 bases and J by 2 bases, with 13 bases between them. Looked up from germline, CDR1 is SGDLS and CDR2 is YYNGEE. The CDR3 has 16 residues. The CDR3 DNA sequence: TGTGCCAGCAGCGTAGCGGCGGGGGCATACACAGATACGCAGTATTTT. Amino acid sequence: CASSVAAGAYTDTQYF.

CDR3 DNA sequence: TGTGCCAGCAGGGGGGGACAGGGTTATTACGAGCAGTACTTC. This sequence encodes CASRGGQGYYEQYF. The chain has TRBV2 and TRBJ2-7, with TRBD1 matching over 9 bases. The trim removed 6 bases at V and 4 bases at J, leaving 7 bases unmatched. Germline V gene sequence: CDR1 SNHLY, CDR2 FYNNEI. This CDR3 region has 14 residues.

This clone occurred once. V gene TRBV7-8 combines with J gene TRBJ1-4; 10 bases align to TRBD1. Germline V CDR1 and CDR2: SGHVS, FQNEAQ. The trim removed 4 bases at V and 8 bases at J, leaving 10 bases unmatched. The CDR3 is 16 amino acids. The CDR3 loop reads CASSSGSGQGNEKLFF. The CDR3 nucleotides are TGTGCCAGCAGCTCCGGTTCGGGACAGGGGAACGAAAAACTGTTTTTT. The whole variable domain, remainder taken from reference TRBV7-8 and TRBJ1-4, is GAGVSQSPRYKVAKRGQDVALRCDPISGHVSLFWYQQALGQGPEFLTYFQNEAQLDKSGLPSDRFFAERPEGSVSTLKIQRTQQEDSAVYLCASSSGSGQGNEKLFFGSGTQLSVL.

The V gene is TRBV7-9, the J gene TRBJ2-1; 9 bases line up with TRBD2. Germline-derived CDR1 and CDR2 are SEHNR and FQNEAQ (reference sequence). Germline trimming cut 1 base from V and 6 bases from J; bases unmatched to any gene: 16. The CDR3 consists of 19 residues. Here the CDR3 DNA reads TGTGCCAGCAGCTTAGGCGGGACTAGCAGCATAAAAGGGGTCAATGAGCAGTTCTTC. Protein product: CASSLGGTSSIKGVNEQFF.

This sequence joins TRBV6-5 and TRBJ1-2; the match to TRBD1 covers 8 bases. The CDR3 is 15 amino acids. The J segment lost 3 bases and the V segment lost 2 bases, leaving 5 bases of the junction unmatched. Germline V gene sequence: CDR1 MNHEY, CDR2 SVGAGI. The CDR3 DNA sequence: TGTGCCAGCAGTTACGGGGCAGGGGGCTACTATGGCTACACCTTC. Translation gives CASSYGAGGYYGYTF.

This CDR3 reads CATVNTEAFF. The DNA of the CDR3 is TGTGCCACGGTGAACACTGAAGCTTTCTTT. This sequence joins TRBV7-5 and TRBJ1-1. TRBV7-5 is shown as a pseudogene. The CDR3 totals 10 residues.

The rearrangement uses TRBV7-9 and TRBJ2-1, with TRBD2 as a possible D gene (6 bases). This CDR3 is 14 amino acids long. V lost 4 bases and J lost 7, with 14 bases in between. The germline V gene has CDR1 SEHNR and CDR2 FQNEAQ (reference sequence). This chain's CDR3 is CASSSPGGLNEQFF. The DNA for the CDR3 is TGTGCCAGCAGCTCGCCCGGAGGGCTGAATGAGCAGTTCTTC.

The rearrangement joins TRBV5-6 to TRBJ1-3; D call uncertain. This CDR3 contains 17 residues. The germline V gene has CDR1 SGHDT and CDR2 YYEEEE. The V end was cut by 0 bases, the J end by 2 bases, with 15 bases between. The CDR3 region is CASSLVGGSGTGNTIYF. Written as DNA, the CDR3 is TGTGCCAGCAGCTTGGTTGGAGGGAGCGGAACTGGAAACACCATATATTTT.

V gene TRBV5-1 combines with J gene TRBJ1-2, with D possibly TRBD1 on 6 matching bases. The CDR3 spans 14 residues. The germline V and J ends were trimmed by 0 bases and 6 bases, with 12 bases remaining between them. CDR1 SGHRS and CDR2 YFSETQ come from the germline V gene. The CDR3: CASSLGAGVNGYTF. The CDR3 DNA sequence: TGCGCCAGCAGCTTGGGGGCAGGGGTTAATGGCTACACCTTC.

A word on this clone: This may arise from a read error, as a much more abundant clone is one base away. This sample includes further DNA sequences coding for the same CDR3. The V gene is TRBV3-1 (or the pseudogene TRBV3-2), the J gene TRBJ1-5; D unclear. Germline CDR1 reads LGHDT; CDR2 reads YNNKEL (reference sequence). This CDR3 has 15 residues. V shed 1 base and J shed 0 bases, with 7 bases lying between them. The CDR3 DNA sequence: TGTGCCAGCAGCCAAGGCCAGGATAGCAATCAGCCCCAGCATTTT. Encoded protein: CASSQGQDSNQPQHF.

This chain joins TRBV5-4 and TRBJ2-1; perhaps TRBD1 as D (5 bases). This CDR3 region has 15 residues. Germline V gene sequence: CDR1 SGHNT, CDR2 YYREEE (reference sequence). The V end lost 3 bases, the J end lost 2 bases, and 12 bases lay between the germline ends. Here the CDR3 reads CASSSGQGTYNEQFF. In DNA form, the CDR3 reads TGTGCCAGCAGCTCAGGGCAGGGCACCTACAATGAGCAGTTCTTC. The full variable domain, in which reference TRBV5-4 and TRBJ2-1 provide the parts outside the CDR3, is ETGVTQSPTHLIKTRGQQVTLRCSSQSGHNTVSWYQQALGQGPQFIFQYYREEENGRGNFPPRFSGLQFPNYSSELNVNALELDDSALYLCASSSGQGTYNEQFFGPGTRLTVL.

This chain links TRBV5-1 with TRBJ2-7; the D is unclear. V lost 7 bases and J 0 bases, leaving 17 bases between the germline ends. Germline V gene sequence: CDR1 SGHRS, CDR2 YFSETQ. The CDR3 consists of 15 residues. CDR3 residues: CASRSVYESSYEQYF. The CDR3 DNA reads TGCGCCAGCCGTTCGGTCTACGAGAGCTCCTACGAGCAGTACTTC.

The chain joins TRBV25-1 to TRBJ1-1, with a possible D match to TRBD1 (5 bases). Germline V gives CDR1 MGHDK, CDR2 SYGVNS. CDR3 length equals 14 residues. The ends were cut back, 2 bases at V and 3 bases at J, with 10 bases in the middle. For the CDR3, the DNA is TGTGCCAGCAGTGAAGGGGGGTGGGACACTGAAGCTTTCTTT. It yields the protein CASSEGGWDTEAFF.

The chain combines TRBV30 with TRBJ2-7; 7 bases are a match to TRBD2. Looked up from germline, CDR1 is GTSNPN and CDR2 is SVGIG (reference sequence). With V trimmed by 0 bases and J by 0 bases, 5 bases remained unmatched. There are 15 residues in the CDR3. The CDR3 DNA is TGTGCCTGGAGTGTTTACGGGGGGAGCTCCTACGAGCAGTACTTC. Its protein is CAWSVYGGSSYEQYF.

This clone was seen once. V and J are TRBV20-1 and TRBJ2-1; 8 bases are shared with TRBD2. The germline V gene encodes CDR1 DFQATT and CDR2 SNEGSKA (reference sequence). V gave up 3 bases and J gave up 9 bases; unmatched junction bases: 4. The CDR3 spans 12 residues. The CDR3 coding sequence is TGCAGTGCTAGTATACTAGCGGCTGAGCAGTTCTTC. It yields the protein CSASILAAEQFF.

This chain uses TRBV7-9 with TRBJ2-2; the D gene is possibly TRBD2 (7 bases). CDR3 length: 15 residues. Germline CDR1 reads SEHNR; CDR2 reads FQNEAQ (reference sequence). Trimming shortened V by 6 bases and J by 5 bases, and 16 bases separated the two germline ends. The CDR3 DNA reads as TGTGCCAGCAGGCCCGGGGGGCTGGGAACCGGGGAGCTGTTTTTT. It specifies CASRPGGLGTGELFF.

The gene calls are TRBV18 and TRBJ2-7, with 10 bases that match TRBD1. There are 15 residues in the CDR3. Germline V CDR1 and CDR2: KGHSH, LQKENI. The J segment lost 6 bases and the V segment lost 0 bases, leaving 5 bases of the junction unmatched. The CDR3 coding sequence is TGTGCCAGCTCACCACCGGACAGGGGGAGCGGCGAGCAGTACTTC. Translated, it gives CASSPPDRGSGEQYF.

The chain employs TRBV3-1 (or the pseudogene TRBV3-2) and TRBJ2-1, with a weak D call TRBD2 (5 bases). This CDR3 spans 15 amino acids. Trimming cost V 5 bases and J 4 bases, with 15 bases left between them. CDR1 is LGHDT, CDR2 YNNKEL, per germline (reference sequence). In DNA form, the CDR3 reads TGTGCCAGCAGCTATACAGAGGCGGGTTACAATGAGCAGTTCTTC. Amino acids: CASSYTEAGYNEQFF.

The count of this clone is one. This chain joins TRBV19 and TRBJ1-2; D is perhaps TRBD1 (5 bases). The germline V gene has CDR1 LNHDA and CDR2 SQIVND (reference sequence). The CDR3 is 14 amino acids. Trimming cost V 2 bases and J 4 bases, with 11 bases left between them. The CDR3 reads CASSIPGGGYGYTF. In DNA, the CDR3 is TGTGCCAGTAGTATACCGGGGGGAGGCTATGGCTACACCTTC.

This clone is a singleton in its sample. This sequence joins TRBV5-1 and TRBJ2-3; D possibly corresponds to TRBD2 (6 bases). Trimming removed 4 bases from V and 0 bases from J, with 18 bases in between. The CDR3 consists of 17 residues. Germline assignment: CDR1 SGHRS and CDR2 YFSETQ. CDR3 DNA sequence: TGCGCCAGCAGCACCCCCTCTCCCGGGACTAGCACAGATACGCAGTATTTT. Its translation is CASSTPSPGTSTDTQYF.

This chain connects TRBV9 to TRBJ2-5; D may be TRBD1 (7 bases). Germline V lookup: CDR1 SGDLS, CDR2 YYNGEE. Trimming cost V 1 base and J 4 bases, with 11 bases left between them. The CDR3 has 14 residues. CDR3 bases: TGTGCCAGCAGCGTATCAGGGGGGCCAGAGACCCAGTACTTC. The encoded protein is CASSVSGGPETQYF. The whole variable domain, remainder taken from reference TRBV9 and TRBJ2-5, is DSGVTQTPKHLITATGQRVTLRCSPRSGDLSVYWYQQSLDQGLQFLIQYYNGEERAKGNILERFSAQQFPDLHSELNLSSLELGDSALYFCASSVSGGPETQYFGPGTRLLVL.

This clone was detected once. The J gene is TRBJ1-1, the V gene TRBV24-1; D remains ambiguous. The germline gives CDR1 KGHDR, CDR2 SFDVKD. CDR3 length: 13 amino acids. V was trimmed by 4 bases and J by 1 base, leaving 6 bases between them. The CDR3 here is CATSEQENTEAFF. The CDR3 bases are TGTGCCACCAGTGAACAAGAGAACACTGAAGCTTTCTTT.

The chain has TRBV27 and TRBJ1-4; D remains unclear. Between the trimmed V and J ends, which lost 6 bases and 10 bases, there was a span of 21 bases. The CDR3 has 15 residues. Germline CDR1 is MNHEY and CDR2 is SMNVEV (reference sequence). In DNA form, the CDR3 reads TGTGCCAGCAGCCACACACGGATTAGAGGGTCAAAACTGTTTTTT. Translating it yields CASSHTRIRGSKLFF.

The rearrangement links TRBV10-3 to TRBJ2-1; 9 positions agree with TRBD2. Germline assignment: CDR1 ENHRY and CDR2 SYGVKD. Trimming at V came to 6 bases and at J to 5 bases, leaving 23 bases not matched to a gene. The CDR3 length is 20 residues. The CDR3 nucleotides are TGTGCCATCAGCCACACCTTGGGCGGGGGGGCACAAGGGACCGACAATGAGCAGTTCTTC. Protein: CAISHTLGGGAQGTDNEQFF.

The chain joins TRBV19 to TRBJ1-2; tentative D call: TRBD1 (5 bases). With 1 base removed from V and 0 bases from J, the gap between germline ends came to 12 bases. CDR1 and CDR2 from the germline V gene are LNHDA and SQIVND (reference sequence). This CDR3 contains 16 residues. CDR3 coding DNA: TGTGCCAGTAGTATAGCTCACACGACAGCTAACTATGGCTACACCTTC. This gives the protein CASSIAHTTANYGYTF.

This sequence joins TRBV10-3 and TRBJ1-2; 7 bases fit TRBD1. Germline V gives CDR1 ENHRY, CDR2 SYGVKD. V shed 6 bases and J 4 bases; nucleotides not matched to a gene: 11. The CDR3 has 15 residues. DNA of the CDR3: TGTGCCATCAGAGGGACAGAAGAATTAGGCTATGGCTACACCTTC. This translates into CAIRGTEELGYGYTF.

This clone was picked up one time. The J gene is TRBJ1-1, the V gene TRBV6-5; D unresolved. The CDR3 has 11 amino acids. Germline V lookup: CDR1 MNHEY, CDR2 SVGAGI. The germline V and J ends were trimmed by 2 bases and 6 bases, with 4 bases remaining between them. The CDR3 DNA reads TGTGCCAGCAGTTACCTAGCTGAAGCTTTCTTT. Its protein product is CASSYLAEAFF.